This paragraph covers one T cell receptor (beta chain) sequence. Its antigen is unknown. CDR1 LNHNV and CDR2 YYDKDF come from the germline V gene (reference sequence). V lost 0 bases and J lost 6, with 14 bases in between. The CDR3 is made up of 15 amino acids. This entry is derived from a study of T-cell reconstitution after alpha-beta-depleted transplantation in children. Study results and caveats: Some patients' high day-60 TCRbeta diversity was traced to surviving recipient T cells and thymic progenitors.

Using unique molecular identifiers, the investigators prepared the TCRbeta library. In TCRdb, the PCR reads were re-called with MiXCR into one record per CDR3 protein. The sample lists 240,000 or so distinct CDR3 sequences, roughly 8% occurring once. The V call is TRBV15, the J call TRBJ1-1; D is unclear. The source was PBMCs, mostly from graft donor cells, collected 180 days after TCRalphabeta/CD19-depleted stem cell transplant. This TCR derives from a male patient under 18 who had a stem cell transplant for acute lymphoblastic leukemia, so the T cells may come from the graft donor. The CDR3 spells CATSRDSGLRAEAFF. In nucleotides, the CDR3 is TGTGCCACCAGCAGAGACAGTGGGTTGCGGGCTGAAGCTTTCTTT.